The TCR beta chain described here comes from a study of cytomegalovirus exposure and HLA in healthy donors. This clone was observed a few times. The antigen remains undetermined. CDR1 and CDR2 (germline): MNHEY, SVGAGI. The CDR3 sequence is 13 residues long. Deletions cut 7 bases from V and 4 bases from J, with 13 bases between. While unrecorded immune exposures were likely, the donors were nominally healthy when sampled. Study-wide points: CMV serostatus alone was available as immune exposure information.

Use of 60 Vbeta and 13 Jbeta primers characterized the PCR. Assay: immunoSEQ multiplex PCR; the TCRdb copy retains only in-frame clones and omits some. The sample consists of some 130,000 clones, 55% to 75% of them appearing once. The material sequenced was PBMCs. J is TRBJ1-1 and V is TRBV6-5; possible D gene TRBD1, 5 bases. This sequence was found in a man aged 30 to 39 in good health and CMV-seropositive. The CDR3, as DNA: TGTGCCAGCAAAAGGGGAGGAGGCACTGAAGCTTTCTTT. Its protein product is CASKRGGGTEAFF.